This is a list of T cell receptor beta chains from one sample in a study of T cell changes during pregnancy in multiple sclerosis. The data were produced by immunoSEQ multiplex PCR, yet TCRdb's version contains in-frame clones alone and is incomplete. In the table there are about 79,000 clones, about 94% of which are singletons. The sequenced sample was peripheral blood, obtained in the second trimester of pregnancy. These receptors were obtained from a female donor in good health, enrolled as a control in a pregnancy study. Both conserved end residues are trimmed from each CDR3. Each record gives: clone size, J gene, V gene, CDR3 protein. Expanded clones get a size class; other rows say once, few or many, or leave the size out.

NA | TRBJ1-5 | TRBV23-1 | ASSHWNGHLPQH
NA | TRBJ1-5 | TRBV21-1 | ASTPGVGQPQH
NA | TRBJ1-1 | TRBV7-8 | ASSHQDTEAF
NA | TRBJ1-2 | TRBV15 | ATSREQILYGGYT
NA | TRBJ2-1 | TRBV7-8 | ASSLVGGVYNEQF
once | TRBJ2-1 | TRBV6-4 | ASRSETSDNEQF
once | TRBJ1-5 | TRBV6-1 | ASSVQGSYSNQPQH
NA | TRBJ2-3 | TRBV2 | ASTEGATDTQY
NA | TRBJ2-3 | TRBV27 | ASSHRVRLALTDTQY
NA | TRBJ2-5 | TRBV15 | ATSRNWEGVETQY
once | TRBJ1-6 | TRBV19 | ASSVWGQGSPLH
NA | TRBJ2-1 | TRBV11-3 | ASSLPRLAGGNEQF
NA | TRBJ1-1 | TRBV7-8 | ASSLPGQGAQEAF
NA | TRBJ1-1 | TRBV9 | ASSSRGQSTEAF
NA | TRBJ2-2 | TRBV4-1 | ASSQAIQGPTGELF
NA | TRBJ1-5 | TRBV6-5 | ASSSAGWGNQPQH
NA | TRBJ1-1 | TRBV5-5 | ASSLAVLAGSKAF
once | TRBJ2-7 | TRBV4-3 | ASSQDQRGAYEQY
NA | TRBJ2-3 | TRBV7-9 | ASSLKDSPTDTQY
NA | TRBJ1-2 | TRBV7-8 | ASRPGEEYGYT
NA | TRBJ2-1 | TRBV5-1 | ASSLQYNEQF
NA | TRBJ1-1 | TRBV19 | ASSGTGVAEAF
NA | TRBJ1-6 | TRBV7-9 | ASSLGQDNSPLH
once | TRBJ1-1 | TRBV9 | ASSVTSKNTEAF
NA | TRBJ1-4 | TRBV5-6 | ASSLARAANEKLF
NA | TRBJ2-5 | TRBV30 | AWSYNQETQY
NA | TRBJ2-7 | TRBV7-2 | ASSLSNDRPALEQY
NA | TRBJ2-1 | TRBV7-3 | ASSPSGGAVYEQF
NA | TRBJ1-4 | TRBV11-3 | ASSSTAAFNEKLF
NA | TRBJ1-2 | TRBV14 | ASSHRLRVSNYGYT
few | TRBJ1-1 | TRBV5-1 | ASSQNTEAF
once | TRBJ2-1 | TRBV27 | ATRKGGVAGFSSYNEQF
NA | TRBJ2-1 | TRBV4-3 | ASSQDVAGGSYNEQF
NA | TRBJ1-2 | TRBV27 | ASSLSGRDYGYT
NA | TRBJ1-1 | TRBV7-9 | ASSARDRGKAEAF
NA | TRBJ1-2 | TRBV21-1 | ASSFGKKANYGYT
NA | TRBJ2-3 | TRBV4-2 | ASSQRGGLSDTQY
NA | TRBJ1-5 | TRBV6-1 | ASSERGGAELRH
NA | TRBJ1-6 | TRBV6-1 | ASSGQAGSPLH
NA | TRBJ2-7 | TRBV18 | ASSPGTESSYEQY
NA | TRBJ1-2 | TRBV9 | ASSVTGISPYGYT
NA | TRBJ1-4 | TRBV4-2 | ASSQDNRAEKLF
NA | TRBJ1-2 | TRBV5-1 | ASSLEGTNYGYT
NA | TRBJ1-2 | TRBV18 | ASSPPPWSDSYGYT
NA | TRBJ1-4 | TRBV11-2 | ASMGSTATNEKLF
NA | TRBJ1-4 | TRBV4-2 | ASSQDPLQGRSEKLF
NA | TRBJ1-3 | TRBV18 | ASSPNRGNTIY